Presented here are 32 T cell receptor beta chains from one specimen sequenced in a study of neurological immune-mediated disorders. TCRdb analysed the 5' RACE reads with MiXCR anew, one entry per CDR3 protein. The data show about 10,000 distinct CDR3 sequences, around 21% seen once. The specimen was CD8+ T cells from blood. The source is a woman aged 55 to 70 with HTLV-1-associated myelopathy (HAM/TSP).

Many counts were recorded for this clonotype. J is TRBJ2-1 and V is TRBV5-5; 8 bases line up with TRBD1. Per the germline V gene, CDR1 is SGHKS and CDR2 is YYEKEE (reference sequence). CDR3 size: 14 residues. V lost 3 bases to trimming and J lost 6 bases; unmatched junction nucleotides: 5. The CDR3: CASSSPGQANEQFF. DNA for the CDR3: TGTGCCAGCAGCTCCCCGGGACAGGCCAATGAGCAGTTCTTC.

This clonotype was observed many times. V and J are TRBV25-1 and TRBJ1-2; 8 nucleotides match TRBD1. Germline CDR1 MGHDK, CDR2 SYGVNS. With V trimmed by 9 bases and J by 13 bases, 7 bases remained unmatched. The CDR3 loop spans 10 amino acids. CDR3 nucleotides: TGTGCCAGTGGACAGGGTCCAGGCACCTTC. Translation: CASGQGPGTF.

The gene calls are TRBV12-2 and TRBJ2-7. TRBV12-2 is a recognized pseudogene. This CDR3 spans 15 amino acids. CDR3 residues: CASRLGPSRGDEQYF. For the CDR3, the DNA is TGTGCAAGTCGTTTAGGCCCAAGTCGAGGCGACGAGCAGTACTTC.

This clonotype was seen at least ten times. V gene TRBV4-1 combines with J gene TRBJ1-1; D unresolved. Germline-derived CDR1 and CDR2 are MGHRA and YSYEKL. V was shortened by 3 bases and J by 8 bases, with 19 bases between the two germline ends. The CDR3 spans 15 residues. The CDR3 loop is CASSHRYGQPDEAFF. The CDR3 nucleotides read TGCGCCAGCAGCCATCGATATGGCCAGCCGGACGAAGCTTTCTTT.

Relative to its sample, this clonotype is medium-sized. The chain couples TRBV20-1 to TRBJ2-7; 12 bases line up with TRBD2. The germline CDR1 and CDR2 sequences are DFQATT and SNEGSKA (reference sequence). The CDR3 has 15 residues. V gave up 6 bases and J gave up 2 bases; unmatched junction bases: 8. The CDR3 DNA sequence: TGCAGTGCGAACGACGGACTAGCGGGGACCTACGAGCAGTACTTC. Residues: CSANDGLAGTYEQYF.

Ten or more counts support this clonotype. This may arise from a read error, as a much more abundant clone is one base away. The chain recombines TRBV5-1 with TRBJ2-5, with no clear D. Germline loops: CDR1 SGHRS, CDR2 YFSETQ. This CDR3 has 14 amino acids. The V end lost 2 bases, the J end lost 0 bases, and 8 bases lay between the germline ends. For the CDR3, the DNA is TGCGCCAGCAGCTTTCATGGCTACCAAGAGACCCAGTACTTC. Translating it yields CASSFHGYQETQYF.

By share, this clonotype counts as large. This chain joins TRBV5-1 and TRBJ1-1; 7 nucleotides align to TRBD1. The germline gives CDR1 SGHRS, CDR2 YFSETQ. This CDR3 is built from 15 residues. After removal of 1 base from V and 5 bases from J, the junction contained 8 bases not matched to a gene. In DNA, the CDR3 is TGCGCCAGCAGCTTGAAGGGGGCGAGGAATACTGAAGCTTTCTTT. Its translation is CASSLKGARNTEAFF.

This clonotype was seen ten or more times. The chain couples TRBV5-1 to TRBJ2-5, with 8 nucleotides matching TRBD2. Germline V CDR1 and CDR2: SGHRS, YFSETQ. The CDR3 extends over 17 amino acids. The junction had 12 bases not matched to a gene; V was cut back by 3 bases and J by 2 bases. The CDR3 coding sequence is TGCGCCAGCAGCTCAAATACCTATAGCGGGAATCAAGAGACCCAGTACTTC. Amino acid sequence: CASSSNTYSGNQETQYF.

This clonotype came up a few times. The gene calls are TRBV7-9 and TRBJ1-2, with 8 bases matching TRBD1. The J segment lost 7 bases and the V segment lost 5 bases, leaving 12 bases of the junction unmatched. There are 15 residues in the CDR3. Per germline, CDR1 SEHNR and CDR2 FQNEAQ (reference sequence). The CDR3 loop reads CASSPSPTGAGGYTF. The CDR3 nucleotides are TGTGCCAGCAGCCCTAGCCCGACAGGGGCGGGTGGCTACACCTTC.

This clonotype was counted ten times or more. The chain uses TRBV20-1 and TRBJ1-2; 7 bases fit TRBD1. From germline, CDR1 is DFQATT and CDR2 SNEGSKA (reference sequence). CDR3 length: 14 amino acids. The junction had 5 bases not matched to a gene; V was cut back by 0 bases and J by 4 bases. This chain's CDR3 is CSARDQTGVYGYTF. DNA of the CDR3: TGCAGTGCTAGAGACCAAACAGGGGTCTATGGCTACACCTTC.

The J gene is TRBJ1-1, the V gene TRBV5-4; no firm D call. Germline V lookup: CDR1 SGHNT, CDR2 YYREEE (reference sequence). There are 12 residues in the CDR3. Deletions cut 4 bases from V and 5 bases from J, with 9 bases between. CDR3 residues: CASSRVSTEAFF. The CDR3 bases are TGTGCCAGCAGCAGGGTTTCTACTGAAGCTTTCTTT.

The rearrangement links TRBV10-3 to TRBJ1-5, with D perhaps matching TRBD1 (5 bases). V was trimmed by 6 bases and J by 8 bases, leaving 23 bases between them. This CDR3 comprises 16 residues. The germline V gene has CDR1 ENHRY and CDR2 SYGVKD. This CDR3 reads CAISLRGRALGEPQHF. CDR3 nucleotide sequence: TGTGCCATCAGCCTGAGGGGTAGGGCCTTAGGTGAGCCCCAGCATTTT.

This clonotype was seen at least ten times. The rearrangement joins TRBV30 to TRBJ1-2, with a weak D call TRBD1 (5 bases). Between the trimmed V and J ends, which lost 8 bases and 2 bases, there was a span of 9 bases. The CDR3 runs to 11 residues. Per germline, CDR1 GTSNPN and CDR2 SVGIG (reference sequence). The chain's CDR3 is CAEKGNYGYTF. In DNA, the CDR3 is TGTGCCGAAAAGGGGAACTATGGCTACACCTTC. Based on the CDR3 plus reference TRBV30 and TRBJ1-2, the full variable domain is SQTIHQWPATLVQPVGSPLSLECTVEGTSNPNLYWYRQAAGRGLQLLFYSVGIGQISSEVPQNLSASRPQDRQFILSSKKLLLSDSGFYLCAEKGNYGYTFGSGTRLTVV.

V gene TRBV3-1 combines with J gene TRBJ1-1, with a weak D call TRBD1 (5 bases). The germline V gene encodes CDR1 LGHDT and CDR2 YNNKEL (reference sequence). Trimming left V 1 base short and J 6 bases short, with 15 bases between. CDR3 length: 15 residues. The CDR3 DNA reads TGTGCCAGCAGCCAAGGGGGCAGGGCGATCGCTGAAGCTTTCTTT. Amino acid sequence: CASSQGGRAIAEAFF. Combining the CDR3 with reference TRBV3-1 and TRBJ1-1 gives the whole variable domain DTAVSQTPKYLVTQMGNDKSIKCEQNLGHDTMYWYKQDSKKFLKIMFSYNNKELIINETVPNRFSPKSPDKAHLNLHINSLELGDSAVYFCASSQGGRAIAEAFFGQGTRLTVV.

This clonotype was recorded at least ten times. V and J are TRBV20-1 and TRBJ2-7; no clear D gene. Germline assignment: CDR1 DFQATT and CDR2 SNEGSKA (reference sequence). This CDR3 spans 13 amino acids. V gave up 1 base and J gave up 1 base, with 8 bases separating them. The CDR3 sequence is CSARGPSSYEQYF. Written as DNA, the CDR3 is TGCAGTGCTAGAGGGCCGAGTTCCTACGAGCAGTACTTC.

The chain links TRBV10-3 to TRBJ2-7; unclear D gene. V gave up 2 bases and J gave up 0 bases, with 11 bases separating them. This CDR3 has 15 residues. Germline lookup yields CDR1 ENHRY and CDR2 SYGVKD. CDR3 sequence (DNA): TGTGCCATCAGTGAGGAATTCCTGGGCTCCTACGAGCAGTACTTC. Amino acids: CAISEEFLGSYEQYF.

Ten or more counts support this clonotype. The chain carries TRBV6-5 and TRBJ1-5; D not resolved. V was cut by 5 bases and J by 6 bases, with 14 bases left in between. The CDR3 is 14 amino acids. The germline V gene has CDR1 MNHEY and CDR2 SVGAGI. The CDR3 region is CASSRGPGTQPQHF. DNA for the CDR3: TGTGCCAGCAGTCGAGGACCAGGAACTCAGCCCCAGCATTTT.

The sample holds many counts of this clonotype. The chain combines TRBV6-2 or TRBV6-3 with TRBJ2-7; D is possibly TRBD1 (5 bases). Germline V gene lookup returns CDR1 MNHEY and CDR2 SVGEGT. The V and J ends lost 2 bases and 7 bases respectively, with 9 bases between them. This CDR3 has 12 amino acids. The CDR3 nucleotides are TGTGCCAGCAGTTACGGTAGGGGAGAGCAGTACTTC. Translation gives CASSYGRGEQYF.

In nucleotides, the CDR3 is TGCGCCAGCAGCCAAGGACTGACGAACACTGAAGCTTTCTTT. It encodes CASSQGLTNTEAFF. The rearrangement uses TRBV4-1 and TRBJ1-1; D gene ambiguous. From germline, CDR1 is MGHRA and CDR2 YSYEKL. This CDR3 is built from 14 residues. V was clipped by 1 base and J by 1 base, with 7 bases between them.

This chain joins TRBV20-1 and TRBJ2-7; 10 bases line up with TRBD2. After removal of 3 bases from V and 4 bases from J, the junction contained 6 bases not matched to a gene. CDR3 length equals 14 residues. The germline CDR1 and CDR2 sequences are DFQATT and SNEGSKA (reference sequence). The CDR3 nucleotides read TGCAGTGCTAGCATTAGGACTAGCGGTTACGAGCAGTACTTC. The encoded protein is CSASIRTSGYEQYF.

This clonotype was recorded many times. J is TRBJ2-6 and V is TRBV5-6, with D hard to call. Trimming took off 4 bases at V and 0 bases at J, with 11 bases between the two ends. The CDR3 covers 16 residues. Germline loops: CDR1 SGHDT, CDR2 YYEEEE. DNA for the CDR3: TGTGCCAGCAGCCGGTTCATCGACTCTGGGGCCAACGTCCTGACTTTC. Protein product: CASSRFIDSGANVLTF.

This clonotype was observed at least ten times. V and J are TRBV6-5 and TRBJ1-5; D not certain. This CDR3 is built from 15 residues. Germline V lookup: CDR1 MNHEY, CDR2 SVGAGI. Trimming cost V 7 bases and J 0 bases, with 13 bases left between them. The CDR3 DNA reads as TGTGCCAGCACCTCTTCGCGTTATAGCAATCAGCCCCAGCATTTT. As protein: CASTSSRYSNQPQHF.

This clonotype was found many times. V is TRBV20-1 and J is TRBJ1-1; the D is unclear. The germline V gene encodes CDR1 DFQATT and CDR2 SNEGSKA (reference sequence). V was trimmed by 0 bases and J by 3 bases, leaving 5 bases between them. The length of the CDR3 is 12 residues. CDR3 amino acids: CSARDSDTEAFF. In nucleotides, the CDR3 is TGCAGTGCTAGAGATTCCGACACTGAAGCTTTCTTT.

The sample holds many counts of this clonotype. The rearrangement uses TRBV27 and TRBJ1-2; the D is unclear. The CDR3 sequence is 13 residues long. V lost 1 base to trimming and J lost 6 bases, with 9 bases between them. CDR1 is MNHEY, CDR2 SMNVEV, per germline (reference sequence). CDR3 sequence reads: CASSLFFGDGYTF. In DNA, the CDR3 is TGTGCCAGCAGTTTATTTTTCGGGGATGGCTACACCTTC.

The CDR3 is CSAPEWGAANEQFF. The CDR3 DNA is TGCAGTGCTCCCGAGTGGGGGGCGGCCAATGAGCAGTTCTTC. The rearrangement links TRBV20-1 to TRBJ2-1, with D possibly called TRBD1 or TRBD2 (6 bases each). The CDR3 is made up of 14 amino acids. Germline V lookup: CDR1 DFQATT, CDR2 SNEGSKA (reference sequence). Trimming removed 5 bases from V and 6 bases from J, with 17 bases in between.

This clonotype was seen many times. As DNA, the CDR3 is TGTGCCAGCAGCTTACTAGACAGTGCCTATGGCTACACCTTC. Residues: CASSLLDSAYGYTF. This rearrangement joins TRBV11-2 to TRBJ1-2, with D possibly TRBD1 on 5 matching bases. Trimming stripped 2 bases from V and 4 bases from J, with 11 bases between. The germline V gene has CDR1 SGHAT and CDR2 FQNNGV. CDR3 length equals 14 residues. The complete variable domain, with remaining parts taken from reference TRBV11-2 and TRBJ1-2, reads EAGVAQSPRYKIIEKRQSVAFWCNPISGHATLYWYQQILGQGPKLLIQFQNNGVVDDSQLPKDRFSAERLKGVDSTLKIQPAKLEDSAVYLCASSLLDSAYGYTFGSGTRLTVV.

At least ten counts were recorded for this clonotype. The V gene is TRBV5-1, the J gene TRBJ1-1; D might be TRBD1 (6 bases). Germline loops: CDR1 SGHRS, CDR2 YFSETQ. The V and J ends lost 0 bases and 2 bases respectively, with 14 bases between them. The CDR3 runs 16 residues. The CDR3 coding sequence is TGCGCCAGCAGCTTGGAACGGGGGCTTGAAAACACTGAAGCTTTCTTT. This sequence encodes CASSLERGLENTEAFF.

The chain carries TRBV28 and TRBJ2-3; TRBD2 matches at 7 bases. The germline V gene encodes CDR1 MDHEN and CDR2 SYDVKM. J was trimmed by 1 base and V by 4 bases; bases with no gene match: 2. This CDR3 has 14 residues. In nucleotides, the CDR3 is TGTGCCAGCAGTTCCCGGGGGGGCACAGATACGCAGTATTTT. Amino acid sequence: CASSSRGGTDTQYF.

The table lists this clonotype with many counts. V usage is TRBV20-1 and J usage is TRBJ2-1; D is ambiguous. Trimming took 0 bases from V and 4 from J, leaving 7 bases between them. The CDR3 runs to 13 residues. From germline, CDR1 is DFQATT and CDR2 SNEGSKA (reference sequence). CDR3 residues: CSARDLGYNEQFF. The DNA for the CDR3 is TGCAGTGCTAGAGATTTGGGATACAATGAGCAGTTCTTC.

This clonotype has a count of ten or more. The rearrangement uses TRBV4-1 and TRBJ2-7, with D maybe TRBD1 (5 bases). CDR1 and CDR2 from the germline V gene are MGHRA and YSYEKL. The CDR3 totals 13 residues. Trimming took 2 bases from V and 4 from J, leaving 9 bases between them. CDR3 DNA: TGCGCCAGCAGCCAAAGGTCAGGGTACGAGCAGTACTTC. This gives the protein CASSQRSGYEQYF.

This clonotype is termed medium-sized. DNA of the CDR3: TGTGCCAGCAGTGAGGGACAGAACACTGAAGCTTTCTTT. Translated, it gives CASSEGQNTEAFF. This chain links TRBV6-4 with TRBJ1-1; TRBD1 is a possible D gene (6 bases). This CDR3 has 13 amino acids. V lost 3 bases to trimming and J lost 1 base, with 6 bases between them. Germline V gene sequence: CDR1 MRHNA, CDR2 SNTAGT.

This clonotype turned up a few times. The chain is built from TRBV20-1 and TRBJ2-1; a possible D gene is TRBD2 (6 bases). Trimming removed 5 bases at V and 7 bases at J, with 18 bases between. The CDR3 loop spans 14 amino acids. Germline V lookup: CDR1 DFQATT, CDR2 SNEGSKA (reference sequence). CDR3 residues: CSAGLGGSGNEQFF. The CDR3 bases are TGCAGTGCTGGCCTCGGGGGTTCCGGTAATGAGCAGTTCTTC.